This is a list of T cell receptor beta chains from one sample in a study of technical replicates of blood from several donors. Only in-frame clones appear in the TCRdb table, and some are missing; sequencing was by immunoSEQ multiplex PCR. This table holds roughly 80,000 clones, about nine tenths found once. Sequencing was done on a sample of T cells isolated from PBMCs. The receptors come from a human donor in good health. Both conserved end residues are part of each CDR3. Each record gives: V gene, J gene, D gene, clone size, CDR3 DNA, CDR3 protein. The D gene is left open where the match is weak. The size field is filled for only some rows; it gives once, few, many or a size class.

V: TRBV6-6; J: TRBJ1-3; D: .; size: .; DNA: TGTGCCAGCAGATTGACAGCTTCTGGAAACACCATATATTTT; CDR3: CASRLTASGNTIYF
V: TRBV25-1; J: TRBJ2-2; D: .; size: .; DNA: TGTGCCAGCAGTGAATCCCGGACTAACACCGGGGAGCTGTTTTTT; CDR3: CASSESRTNTGELFF
V: TRBV4-3; J: TRBJ2-2; D: .; size: .; DNA: TGCGCCAGCAGCCAGCGACCACCGGGGGCGAACACCGGGGAGCTGTTTTTT; CDR3: CASSQRPPGANTGELFF
V: TRBV27; J: TRBJ2-7; D: TRBD1; size: .; DNA: TGTGCCAGCAGTTCTTGGGACAGGGACTACGAGCAGTACTTC; CDR3: CASSSWDRDYEQYF
V: TRBV5-1; J: TRBJ2-1; D: TRBD2; size: .; DNA: TGCGCCAGCAGCTTGACTCGGACTAGCGGTAGAAACAATGAGCAGTTCTTC; CDR3: CASSLTRTSGRNNEQFF
V: TRBV9; J: TRBJ2-7; D: TRBD1; size: .; DNA: TGTGCCAGCAGCGGAGACAGGGGCGAGCAGTACTTC; CDR3: CASSGDRGEQYF
V: TRBV5-1; J: TRBJ1-3; D: .; size: .; DNA: TGCGCCAGCAGGGAGACCTTCTCTGGAAACACCATATATTTT; CDR3: CASRETFSGNTIYF
V: TRBV2; J: TRBJ2-1; D: TRBD2; size: .; DNA: TGTGCCATCTTACTAGCGGGATACGTAACTGAGCAGTTCTTC; CDR3: CAILLAGYVTEQFF
V: TRBV14; J: TRBJ2-7; D: .; size: .; DNA: TGTGCCAGCAGCCAAGATAGGACCGGGACATACTCCTACGAGCAGTACTTC; CDR3: CASSQDRTGTYSYEQYF
V: TRBV14; J: TRBJ2-2; D: .; size: .; DNA: TGTGCCAGCAGCCAAGCTTCAGTCGCCGGGGAGCTGTTTTTT; CDR3: CASSQASVAGELFF
V: TRBV2; J: TRBJ2-7; D: .; size: .; DNA: TGTGCCAGCAGTTCGGGGGATTGGGAGCAGTACTTC; CDR3: CASSSGDWEQYF
V: TRBV6-1; J: TRBJ2-1; D: TRBD2; size: few; DNA: TGTGCCAGCAGTGGGCACCTAGCGGGAGGGAGTGAGCAGTTCTTC; CDR3: CASSGHLAGGSEQFF
V: TRBV6-5; J: TRBJ2-1; D: .; size: once; DNA: TGTGCCAGCAGTTACTCGGTACGGTACAATGAGCAGTTCTTC; CDR3: CASSYSVRYNEQFF
V: TRBV5-5; J: TRBJ2-7; D: .; size: .; DNA: TGTGCCAGCAGCTTGGGGGTTGGCGGGATGTACGAGCAGTACTTC; CDR3: CASSLGVGGMYEQYF
V: TRBV6-5; J: TRBJ1-2; D: .; size: .; DNA: TGTGCCAGCAGTTACCTGGAGGGGAGATATGGCTACACCTTC; CDR3: CASSYLEGRYGYTF
V: TRBV4-3; J: TRBJ2-3; D: TRBD2; size: .; DNA: TGCGCCAGCAGCCAAGATGGACTAGAGGCAGATACGCAGTATTTT; CDR3: CASSQDGLEADTQYF
V: TRBV13; J: TRBJ2-7; D: .; size: .; DNA: TGTGCCAGCAGCCCTCAGGGTCTCTCCTCCTACGAGCAGTACTTC; CDR3: CASSPQGLSSYEQYF
V: TRBV2; J: TRBJ2-1; D: TRBD2; size: .; DNA: TGTGCCAGCACACTAGCGGGACGCTCCTACAATGAGCAGTTCTTC; CDR3: CASTLAGRSYNEQFF
V: TRBV28; J: TRBJ2-4; D: TRBD1; size: .; DNA: TGTGCCAGCAGTTTACGGGACAGGGGGATTCAGTACTTC; CDR3: CASSLRDRGIQYF
V: TRBV7-9; J: TRBJ2-7; D: .; size: .; DNA: TGTGCCAGCAGCGACAGCTCCTACGAGCAGTACTTC; CDR3: CASSDSSYEQYF
V: TRBV7-3; J: TRBJ1-1; D: .; size: .; DNA: TGTGCCAGCAGCTTAGGAGCGGGCACTGAAGCTTTCTTT; CDR3: CASSLGAGTEAFF
V: TRBV7-9; J: TRBJ1-5; D: .; size: .; DNA: TGTGCCAGCAGTTACGCGAATAGCAATCAGCCCCAGCATTTT; CDR3: CASSYANSNQPQHF
V: TRBV27; J: TRBJ2-7; D: .; size: .; DNA: TGTGCCAGCACCCCGGGGGGGGACAGGGAGTACTTC; CDR3: CASTPGGDREYF
V: TRBV5-8; J: TRBJ1-5; D: .; size: .; DNA: TGTGCCAGCAGCTTGGAAGGGGGGGTGGCCGGCAATCAGCCCCAGCATTTT; CDR3: CASSLEGGVAGNQPQHF
V: TRBV2; J: TRBJ2-7; D: TRBD1; size: .; DNA: TGTGCCAGCATAGGACAGGGGACCTACGAGCAGTACTTC; CDR3: CASIGQGTYEQYF
V: TRBV4-2; J: TRBJ2-5; D: TRBD2; size: .; DNA: TGTGCCAGCAGCCAAGATAGCGGGAAGGAGACCCAGTACTTC; CDR3: CASSQDSGKETQYF
V: TRBV30; J: TRBJ1-1; D: .; size: few; DNA: TGTGCCTGGAGCGCATATTCAGTGAACACTGAAGCTTTCTTT; CDR3: CAWSAYSVNTEAFF
V: TRBV21-1; J: TRBJ2-3; D: .; size: .; DNA: TGTGCCAGCAGCAAAGCTCTAGCGGGAGGGAGGGGTACGCAGTATTTT; CDR3: CASSKALAGGRGTQYF
V: TRBV18; J: TRBJ2-1; D: TRBD1; size: .; DNA: TGTGCCAGCTCACTCGACAGGGGAGGCTACAATGAGCAGTTCTTC; CDR3: CASSLDRGGYNEQFF
V: TRBV5-1; J: TRBJ2-7; D: TRBD1; size: .; DNA: TGCGCCAGCAGCCCAGGACAGGGCGGCGAGCAGTACTTC; CDR3: CASSPGQGGEQYF
V: TRBV6-6; J: TRBJ1-6; D: TRBD1; size: .; DNA: TGTGCCAGCTCCAGGACAGGGGGTAATTCACCCCTCCACTTT; CDR3: CASSRTGGNSPLHF
V: TRBV4-3; J: TRBJ1-2; D: .; size: .; DNA: TGCGCCAGCAGCCAAGACCGGACCGAGGGTTATGGCTACACCTTC; CDR3: CASSQDRTEGYGYTF
V: TRBV19; J: TRBJ2-7; D: .; size: .; DNA: TGTGCCAGTACTGCCGGGATCGGGCCGTACGAGCAGTACTTC; CDR3: CASTAGIGPYEQYF
V: TRBV11-2; J: TRBJ1-2; D: .; size: .; DNA: TGTGCCAGCAGCTTTTCTACTAACTATGGCTACACCTTC; CDR3: CASSFSTNYGYTF
V: TRBV5-1; J: TRBJ2-7; D: TRBD2; size: .; DNA: TGCGCCTTTCTGGGACTAGCGGATTTGTACGAGCAGTACTTC; CDR3: CAFLGLADLYEQYF
V: TRBV11-3; J: TRBJ1-1; D: .; size: once; DNA: TGTGCCAGCAGCTTAGGGGGCTATCTCCACACTGAAGCTTTCTTT; CDR3: CASSLGGYLHTEAFF
V: TRBV27; J: TRBJ1-5; D: TRBD1; size: .; DNA: TGTGCCAGCAGTTTATATGTCCAGGGGGCGGCCAATCAGCCCCAGCATTTT; CDR3: CASSLYVQGAANQPQHF
V: TRBV21-1; J: TRBJ2-7; D: .; size: .; DNA: TGTGCCAGCAGCAAAGGCGAGGGAGGGCCCCCCTACGAGCAGTACTTC; CDR3: CASSKGEGGPPYEQYF
V: TRBV5-4; J: TRBJ1-2; D: .; size: .; DNA: TGTGCCAGCAGCTTGTTAGAGTATGGCTACACCTTC; CDR3: CASSLLEYGYTF
V: TRBV27; J: TRBJ2-5; D: TRBD1; size: .; DNA: TGTGCCAGCAGTTTTAAGGGACAGGGGGCTAGGGAGACCCAGTACTTC; CDR3: CASSFKGQGARETQYF
V: TRBV7-8; J: TRBJ1-2; D: .; size: .; DNA: .; CDR3: CASSPVVGQGAGNTF
V: TRBV6-1; J: TRBJ1-2; D: TRBD1; size: .; DNA: TGTGCCAGCAGTGAAAGTCGAACAGGGGGTGGCTACACCTTC; CDR3: CASSESRTGGGYTF
V: TRBV7-9; J: TRBJ2-1; D: TRBD2; size: .; DNA: TGTGCCAGCTCTATCATGGGGGGGTTCAATGAGCAGTTCTTC; CDR3: CASSIMGGFNEQFF
V: TRBV6-1; J: TRBJ1-3; D: .; size: .; DNA: TGTGCCAGCAGTATAGTTGACACCATATATTTT; CDR3: CASSIVDTIYF
V: TRBV9; J: TRBJ2-7; D: .; size: .; DNA: TGTGCCAGCAGCGTAGCTACGGGAAGCTCCTACGAGCAGTACTTC; CDR3: CASSVATGSSYEQYF
V: TRBV20-1; J: TRBJ2-1; D: .; size: .; DNA: TGCAGTTCCTCCTCCTACAATGAGCAGTTCTTC; CDR3: CSSSSYNEQFF
V: TRBV28; J: TRBJ2-1; D: TRBD2; size: .; DNA: TGTGCCAGCAGTCTACCACCCGGGACTAGCGGGAGCACATGGGGTGAGCAGTTCTTC; CDR3: CASSLPPGTSGSTWGEQFF
V: TRBV28; J: TRBJ2-3; D: TRBD2; size: .; DNA: TGTGCCAGCAACCCCAGCGGGAGTAGCACAGATACGCAGTATTTT; CDR3: CASNPSGSSTDTQYF
V: TRBV12-5; J: TRBJ2-5; D: .; size: .; DNA: TGTGCTAGTGGACAGGGAGGGGGTATAGAGACCCAGTACTTC; CDR3: CASGQGGGIETQYF
V: TRBV9; J: TRBJ2-1; D: .; size: .; DNA: TGTGCCAGCAGCGTACTACTTTACAATGAGCAGTTCTTC; CDR3: CASSVLLYNEQFF
V: TRBV7-2; J: TRBJ2-3; D: TRBD2; size: .; DNA: TGTGCCAGCAGCACCCTTAGCGGGAAGAAGTATTTT; CDR3: CASSTLSGKKYF
V: TRBV11-2; J: TRBJ2-5; D: .; size: .; DNA: TGTGCCAGCAGCCTCCAAGAGACCCAGTACTTC; CDR3: CASSLQETQYF
V: TRBV7-8; J: TRBJ1-2; D: .; size: .; DNA: TGTGCCAGCAGCTTACGTATTAACTATGGCTACACCTTC; CDR3: CASSLRINYGYTF
V: TRBV28; J: TRBJ1-4; D: TRBD1; size: once; DNA: TGTGCCAGCAGTTTCATCGGGACAGGAGGGGAAAAACTGTTTTTT; CDR3: CASSFIGTGGEKLFF
V: TRBV7-3; J: TRBJ2-6; D: .; size: few; DNA: TGTGCCAGCAGCTTAACCTGGGCCGCTCCTGGGGCCAACGTCCTGACTTTC; CDR3: CASSLTWAAPGANVLTF
V: TRBV7-2; J: TRBJ2-2; D: TRBD2; size: .; DNA: TGTGCCAGCAGCCCCACTTTTGGGGGGGCCGGGGAGCTGTTTTTT; CDR3: CASSPTFGGAGELFF
V: TRBV7-9; J: TRBJ2-1; D: .; size: .; DNA: TGTGCCAGCAGCGCACGTTCGGGTGAGCAGTTCTTC; CDR3: CASSARSGEQFF
V: TRBV6-5; J: TRBJ1-5; D: .; size: .; DNA: TGTGCCAGCAGGATGACAGCGTACAGCAATCAGCCCCAGCATTTT; CDR3: CASRMTAYSNQPQHF
V: TRBV7-3; J: TRBJ2-3; D: TRBD2; size: few; DNA: TGTGCCAGCAGCCCACGTAGCGGGAGGAGGGATACGCAGTATTTT; CDR3: CASSPRSGRRDTQYF